This section outlines one TCR beta chain sequence together with its context. The sample comes from a study of blood T cell repertoires in COVID-19. Study as a whole: PBMCs, B-cell-depleted T cells, or T cells provided the cDNA or gDNA that made up the material.

The CDR3 has 17 amino acids. Losses at the gene ends were 0 bases for V and 8 bases for J; bases not matched to a gene: 11. Per germline, CDR1 SGDLS and CDR2 YYNGEE. In the source study's methods: Reference gene primer amplification gave estimated nucleated cell counts. Using immunoSEQ multiplex PCR, the repertoire was profiled, and TCRdb retains in-frame clones only, with some absent. The V and J calls and clone size were taken over from that table, and D and trimming were inferred from the DNA. The data contain tens of thousands of clones, around 82% of them singletons. Sequencing was carried out using peripheral blood. This chain connects TRBV9 to TRBJ1-2, with 12 nucleotides matching TRBD1. The clonotype was recovered from a woman in her fifties or sixties with acute or convalescent COVID-19. The CDR3 protein is CASSVDGTGGGLGGYTF. Written as DNA, the CDR3 is TGTGCCAGCAGCGTAGATGGGACAGGGGGCGGACTGGGAGGCTACACCTTC.